These T cell receptor beta chains were read from a single sample in a study of Graves' ophthalmopathy and Graves' hyperthyroidism. TCRdb re-derived calls from the multiplex PCR reads in MiXCR, one entry per CDR3 protein. This table has some 380,000 distinct CDR3 sequences, 15% to 19% appearing once. The source material was peripheral blood. These receptors all stem from a woman between 18 and 29 years old with stable Graves' hyperthyroidism. CDR3s include the opening cysteine and the closing phenylalanine or tryptophan. D genes are given only for firm matches. Part of the rows lack a size; the others show once, few, many or a class for expanded clones.

20	TRBD2	TRBJ2-2	TRBV10-1	NA	CASSEVPLAGSAGGTGELFF	TGCGCCAGCAGTGAGGTCCCACTAGCGGGGTCCGCCGGGGGGACCGGGGAGCTGTTTTTT
17	TRBD2	TRBJ2-7	TRBV5-1	few	CASSPAHRASGGYEQYF	TGCGCCAGCAGCCCGGCTCACAGGGCTAGCGGGGGCTACGAGCAGTACTTC
14	TRBD1	TRBJ1-2	TRBV19	many	CASSSGTERHGYTF	TGTGCCAGTAGCTCCGGGACAGAGCGCCATGGCTACACCTTC
11	NA	TRBJ1-1	TRBV5-1	many	CASSYRNKAFF	TGCGCCAGCAGCTACCGGAATAAAGCTTTCTTT
15	TRBD2	TRBJ2-5	TRBV6-4	many	CASSDKRGGGETQYF	TGTGCCAGCAGTGACAAGCGGGGGGGCGGAGAGACCCAGTACTTC
14	NA	TRBJ1-2	TRBV27	NA	CASTLGGRYYGYTF	TGTGCCAGCACCCTAGGGGGACGATACTATGGCTACACCTTC
12	NA	TRBJ2-5	TRBV3-1	NA	CASSHGQETQYF	TGTGCCAGCAGCCACGGACAAGAGACCCAGTACTTC
14	NA	TRBJ2-3	TRBV11-2	few	CASSQIPSTDTQYF	TGTGCCAGCAGCCAAATCCCGAGCACAGATACGCAGTATTTT
15	TRBD1	TRBJ1-2	TRBV19	NA	CASRGDREEPYGYTF	TGTGCCAGTAGGGGGGACAGGGAGGAACCCTATGGCTACACCTTC
15	NA	TRBJ2-7	TRBV5-4	NA	CASSYDRMSSYEQYF	TGTGCCAGCAGCTACGACAGGATGAGCTCCTACGAGCAGTACTTC